The clone carrying this T cell receptor beta chain showed up just a few times. This entry belongs to a study of blood T cell repertoires in COVID-19. Across the whole study: Samples of COVID-19 (acute and convalescent) were obtained from the United States, Italy and Spain. In each case, the material was cDNA or gDNA derived from T cells, B-cell-depleted T cells, or PBMCs.

In the study's own analysis: For nucleated cells, counts were estimated from reference gene primer amplification. The protocol was immunoSEQ multiplex PCR, while the TCRdb copy is restricted to in-frame clones and leaves out a portion. From that table come the V and J calls and clone size; the DNA was used to work out D and trimming. The sample includes 200,000 to 250,000 clones, about 88% of them seen just once. Patients of the Seattle cohort, enrolled during active infection, were followed longitudinally. Germline trimming cut 5 bases from V and 5 bases from J; bases unmatched to any gene: 13. From germline, CDR1 is LNHDA and CDR2 SQIVND (reference sequence). The CDR3 runs to 16 residues.

The sequence derives from a woman between 50 and 59 years old with COVID-19, enrolled during active disease. V gene TRBV19 combines with J gene TRBJ2-3; 7 nucleotides match TRBD2. The sample taken for sequencing was peripheral blood. CDR3 nucleotide sequence: TGTGCCAGTAGTGTGCGTGGGACTACGGGGGGAGATACGCAGTATTTT. This gives the protein CASSVRGTTGGDTQYF. Based on the CDR3 plus reference TRBV19 and TRBJ2-3, the full variable domain is DGGITQSPKYLFRKEGQNVTLSCEQNLNHDAMYWYRQDPGQGLRLIYYSQIVNDFQKGDIAEGYSVSREKKESFPLTVTSAQKNPTAFYLCASSVRGTTGGDTQYFGPGTRLTVL.